The sequence of this T cell receptor (beta chain) was determined in a study of OX40 agonist ivuxolimab in advanced cancers. Whole-study context: Dose-escalation patients suffered from hepatocellular carcinoma, melanoma, renal cell or head and neck cancer. Enrollees could have had prior anti-PD-1, anti-PD-L1 or anti-CTLA-4 therapy, which 30% to 50% had received.

In germline, CDR1 is MNHEY, CDR2 SMNVEV (reference sequence). The junction had 4 bases not matched to a gene; V was cut back by 7 bases and J by 5 bases. The CDR3 extends over 13 amino acids. Study findings and constraints: Also showing low normalized T-cell clonal expansion were some of the nonresponders.

As for this clone: Its antigen is currently unknown.

The assay was immunoSEQ multiplex PCR, and TCRdb's table has in-frame clones only and misses some. This sample has about 50,000 clones, with roughly 81% found just once. The material was CD4+ or CD8+ T cells sorted from blood, obtained in a trial of the OX40 agonist ivuxolimab. This clonotype was sampled from an adult with an advanced solid tumor such as melanoma, head and neck, liver or kidney cancer. V is TRBV27 and J is TRBJ2-2, with 7 bases that match TRBD2. The CDR3 sequence is CASTWGGTGELFF. The CDR3, as DNA: TGTGCCAGCACCTGGGGGGGAACCGGGGAGCTGTTTTTT.